Presented here are 10 T cell receptor beta chains from one specimen sequenced in a study of control samples from healthy donors and cancer patients. Sequencing was performed with immunoSEQ multiplex PCR; in TCRdb, only in-frame clones are kept and a portion is missing. This table holds tens of thousands of clones, approximately 90% found once. The sample comprised blood. The source is a young woman in good health.

This clone came up once. Within the sample, other DNA sequences also encode this same CDR3. This CDR3 reads CASSFSIAGGPTGELFF. For the CDR3, the DNA is TGTGCCAGCAGCTTTTCTATAGCGGGGGGGCCTACCGGGGAGCTGTTTTTT. This chain joins TRBV13 and TRBJ2-2, with 11 bases matching TRBD2. The CDR3 extends over 17 amino acids. The V gene's germline CDR1 is PRHDT and CDR2 FYEKMQ (reference sequence). Germline trimming cut 3 bases from V and 5 bases from J; bases unmatched to any gene: 8.

J is TRBJ2-7 and V is TRBV5-1, with D unresolved. Germline lookup yields CDR1 SGHRS and CDR2 YFSETQ. This CDR3 has 15 amino acids. Trimming removed 3 bases from V and 3 bases from J, with 16 bases in between. CDR3 amino acids: CASSYSPESVYEQYF. The CDR3 DNA sequence: TGCGCCAGCAGCTACTCTCCCGAATCCGTCTACGAGCAGTACTTC.

The sample holds a few counts of this clone. The V gene is TRBV5-1, the J gene TRBJ2-5; 7 bases agree with TRBD1. After removal of 4 bases from V and 7 bases from J, the junction contained 7 bases not matched to a gene. The length of the CDR3 is 13 residues. The V gene's germline CDR1 is SGHRS and CDR2 YFSETQ. Here the CDR3 DNA reads TGCGCCAGCAGCCAAGACAGGGAAGGGACCCAGTACTTC. Translation: CASSQDREGTQYF. Supplemented by reference TRBV5-1 and TRBJ2-5, the full variable domain reads KAGVTQTPRYLIKTRGQQVTLSCSPISGHRSVSWYQQTPGQGLQFLFEYFSETQRNKGNFPGRFSGRQFSNSRSEMNVSTLELGDSALYLCASSQDREGTQYFGPGTRLLVL.

The chain uses TRBV6-1 and TRBJ1-5; TRBD1 agrees at 9 bases. The trim removed 4 bases at V and 2 bases at J, leaving 9 bases unmatched. Germline loops: CDR1 MNHNS, CDR2 SASEGT. The CDR3 consists of 17 residues. CDR3 residues: CASSGDRVTEGNQPQHF. The CDR3 DNA reads as TGTGCCAGCAGTGGGGACAGGGTTACTGAGGGCAATCAGCCCCAGCATTTT.

V gene TRBV6-5 combines with J gene TRBJ1-2, with D possibly being TRBD1 (6 bases). Trimming shortened V by 7 bases and J by 7 bases, and 13 bases separated the two germline ends. Germline V lookup: CDR1 MNHEY, CDR2 SVGAGI. The CDR3 is 12 residues long. As DNA, the CDR3 is TGTGCCAGCAAGACAGGTTTGGGTGGCTACACCTTC. Translated: CASKTGLGGYTF.

The J gene is TRBJ1-5, the V gene TRBV24-1; D may be TRBD1 (6 bases). Per the germline V gene, CDR1 is KGHDR and CDR2 is SFDVKD. The CDR3 sequence is 15 residues long. Trimming left V 4 bases short and J 6 bases short, with 15 bases between. This CDR3 is CATSEGTLGAQPQHF. CDR3 in DNA: TGTGCCACCAGTGAGGGGACACTTGGGGCTCAGCCCCAGCATTTT.

This clone was detected only a few times. The chain uses TRBV5-6 and TRBJ1-5; perhaps TRBD1 as D (5 bases). Germline V CDR1 and CDR2: SGHDT, YYEEEE. CDR3 size: 12 residues. V was clipped by 4 bases and J by 6 bases, with 8 bases between them. The CDR3 protein is CASSRGGQPQHF. CDR3 sequence (DNA): TGTGCCAGCAGCCGCGGGGGTCAGCCCCAGCATTTT.

This clone was seen a handful of times. This chain's CDR3 is CASSLGRGTGLNTEAFF. DNA of the CDR3: TGCGCCAGCAGCTTGGGCCGAGGGACAGGGTTGAACACTGAAGCTTTCTTT. The chain joins TRBV5-1 to TRBJ1-1, with TRBD1 identical over 9 bases. V trimming: 0 bases; J trimming: 0 bases; junction bases outside the gene matches: 6. The CDR3 extends over 17 amino acids. Germline V gene sequence: CDR1 SGHRS, CDR2 YFSETQ.

The V call is TRBV6-5, the J call TRBJ2-1, with D maybe TRBD1 (5 bases). CDR1 is MNHEY and CDR2 is SVGAGI in the germline V gene. CDR3 length: 12 amino acids. V lost 8 bases, J lost 7 bases, and 12 bases lay in between. The CDR3 DNA follows: TGTGCCAGCCGCAAGGGGATGAATGAGCAGTTCTTC. It yields the protein CASRKGMNEQFF.

The rearrangement joins TRBV19 to TRBJ1-2, with D possibly being TRBD1 (5 bases). CDR1 and CDR2 from the germline V gene are LNHDA and SQIVND (reference sequence). V lost 8 bases and J 4 bases, leaving 14 bases between the germline ends. This CDR3 is 13 amino acids long. CDR3 region: CASGSDKFYGYTF. As DNA, the CDR3 is TGTGCCAGTGGATCGGACAAATTCTATGGCTACACCTTC.